This T cell receptor beta chain was profiled in a study of vaccination and CD4 T cells after COVID-19. Study-level results: Post-vaccination, and not before, a median roughly 86% of reactive clones appeared in convalescent patients. Median counts of SARS-CoV-2-reactive clonotypes increased from roughly 21 to 40; this difference was not significant.

CDR1 LNHDA and CDR2 SQIVND come from the germline V gene (reference sequence). V dropped 5 bases and J dropped 3 bases, with 16 bases sitting between them. The CDR3 totals 15 residues. For this clonotype: The antigen is unknown.

Stated treatment: roughly ten-day PBMC culture with coronavirus spike peptide pools or control peptides (ViraFEST assay). PCR-confirmed positives ranged from March to December 2020, preceding US Alpha, Beta and Delta variants. Scientists ran DNA taken from cultured CD4+ T cells through the Oncomine TCR Beta short-read assay for sequencing. MiXCR, applied by TCRdb to the PCR reads, yields one record per CDR3 protein. This table has 9,000 to 15,000 distinct CDR3 sequences, 50% to 60% appearing once. This rearrangement joins TRBV19 to TRBJ2-5, with D possibly matching TRBD2 (6 bases). The sequenced material came from CD4+ T cells from blood, cultured in vitro. The sequence derives from a human donor who had recovered from COVID-19. DNA of the CDR3: TGTGCCAGTAGTCGTAATAGCGGAGGAGAAGAGACCCAGTACTTC. It is translated as CASSRNSGGEETQYF.